This T cell receptor (beta chain) was recorded in a study of OX40 agonist ivuxolimab in advanced cancers. Study-wide context: At about 82% male, the cohort had a mean age of approximately 60 years, ranging from roughly 20 to 90. The study, taken as a whole, reports: Low levels of normalized T-cell clonal expansion also appeared in some nonresponders.

V gave up 0 bases and J gave up 6 bases, with 15 bases separating them. This CDR3 is built from 16 residues. Germline values: CDR1 SEHNR, CDR2 FQNEAQ (reference sequence). TCRdb keeps only in-frame clones here, not all; method: immunoSEQ multiplex PCR. The repertoire holds approximately 68,000 clones, with 86% as singletons. This clone was detected once. Antigen: not known. This TCR came from an adult with an advanced solid tumor such as melanoma, head and neck, liver or kidney cancer. The chain joins TRBV7-9 to TRBJ2-1; perhaps D is TRBD1 or TRBD2 (5 bases each). The source material was CD4+ or CD8+ T cells sorted from blood, sampled in a trial of the OX40 agonist ivuxolimab. The CDR3 spells CASSLAGTIKGNEQFF. The CDR3 DNA sequence: TGTGCCAGCAGCTTAGCTGGGACGATCAAGGGCAATGAGCAGTTCTTC.